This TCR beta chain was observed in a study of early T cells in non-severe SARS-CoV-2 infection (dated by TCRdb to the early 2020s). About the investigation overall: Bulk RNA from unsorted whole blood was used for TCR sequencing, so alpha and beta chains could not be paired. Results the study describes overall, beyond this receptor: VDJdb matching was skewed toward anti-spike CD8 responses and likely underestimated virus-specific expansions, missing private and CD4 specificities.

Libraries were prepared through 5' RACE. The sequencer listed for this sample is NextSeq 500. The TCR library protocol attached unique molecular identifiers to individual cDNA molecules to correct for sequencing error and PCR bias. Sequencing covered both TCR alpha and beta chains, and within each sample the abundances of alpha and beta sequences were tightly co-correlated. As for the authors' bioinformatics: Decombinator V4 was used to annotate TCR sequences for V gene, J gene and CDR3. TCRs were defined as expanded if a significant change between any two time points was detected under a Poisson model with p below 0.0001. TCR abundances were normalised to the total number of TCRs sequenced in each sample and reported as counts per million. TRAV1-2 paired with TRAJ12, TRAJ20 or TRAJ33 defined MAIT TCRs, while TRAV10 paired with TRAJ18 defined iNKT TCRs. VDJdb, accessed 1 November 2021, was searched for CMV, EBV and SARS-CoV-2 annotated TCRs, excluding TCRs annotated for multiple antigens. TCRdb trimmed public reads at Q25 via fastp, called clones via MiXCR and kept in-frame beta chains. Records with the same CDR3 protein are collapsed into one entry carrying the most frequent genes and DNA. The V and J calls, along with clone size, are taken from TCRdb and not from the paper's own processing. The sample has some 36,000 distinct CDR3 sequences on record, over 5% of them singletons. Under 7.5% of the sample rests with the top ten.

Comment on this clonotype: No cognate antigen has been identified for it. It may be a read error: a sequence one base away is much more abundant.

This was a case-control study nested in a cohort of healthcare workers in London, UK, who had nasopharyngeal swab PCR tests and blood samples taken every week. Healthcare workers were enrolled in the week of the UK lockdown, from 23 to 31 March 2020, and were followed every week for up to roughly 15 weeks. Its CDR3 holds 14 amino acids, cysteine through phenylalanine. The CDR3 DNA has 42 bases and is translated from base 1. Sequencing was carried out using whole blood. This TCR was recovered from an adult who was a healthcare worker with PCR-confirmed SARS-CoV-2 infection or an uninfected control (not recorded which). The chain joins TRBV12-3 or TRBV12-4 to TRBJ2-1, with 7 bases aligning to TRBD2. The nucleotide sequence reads TGTGCCAGCAGCCTTGGCGGGAGTGTCAATGAGCAGTGCTTC. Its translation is CASSLGGSVNEQCF.